The sample holds a few counts of the clone carrying this T cell receptor (beta chain). Participant ages covered roughly 18 to 89 years across about 25 US areas. Participant-given clinical history determined each cohort assignment. All exposed participants met a person with COVID-19 within 2 weeks before entering the study. This specimen belongs to a study of blood T cell repertoires in COVID-19. Original data processing: Amplification of reference gene primers was used by the study to estimate nucleated cell counts. Profiling relied on immunoSEQ multiplex PCR, and the TCRdb table lists in-frame clones only, not all of them. That table furnishes V, J and clone size, whereas the DNA furnished D and trimming. The sample lists hundreds of thousands of clones; 89% were seen once. Germline loops: CDR1 SGHTA, CDR2 FQGNSA. Unmatched junction bases numbered 13, after V lost 3 bases and J lost 14 bases. This CDR3 has 16 amino acids.

The source is a woman between 50 and 59 years old who had been exposed to COVID-19. The chain recombines TRBV7-2 with TRBJ1-6, with 10 bases that match TRBD1. The sample comprised PBMCs or T cells enriched from blood (not recorded which). CDR3 region: CASSLDRDRGPGTLHF. For the CDR3, the DNA is TGTGCCAGCAGCTTGGACCGGGACAGGGGTCCTGGCACCCTCCACTTT.